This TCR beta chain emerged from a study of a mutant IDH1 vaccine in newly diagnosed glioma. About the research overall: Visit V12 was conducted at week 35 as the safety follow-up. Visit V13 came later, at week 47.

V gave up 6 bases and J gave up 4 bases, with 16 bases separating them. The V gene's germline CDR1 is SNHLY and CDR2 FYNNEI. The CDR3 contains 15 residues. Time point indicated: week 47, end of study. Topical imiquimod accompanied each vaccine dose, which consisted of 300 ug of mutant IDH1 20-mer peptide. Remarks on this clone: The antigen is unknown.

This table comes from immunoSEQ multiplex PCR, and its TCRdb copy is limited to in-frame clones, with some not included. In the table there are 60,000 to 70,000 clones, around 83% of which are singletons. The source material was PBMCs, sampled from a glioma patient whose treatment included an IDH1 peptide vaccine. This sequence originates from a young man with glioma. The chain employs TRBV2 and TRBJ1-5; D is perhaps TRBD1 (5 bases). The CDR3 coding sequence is TGTGCCAGCAGAGGTGGGCAACAGGCAAATCAGCCCCAGCATTTT. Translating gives CASRGGQQANQPQHF.